The sample holds a few counts of the clone carrying this T cell receptor (beta chain). The method was immunoSEQ multiplex PCR; TCRdb's version includes in-frame clones alone and lacks a portion of them. Among around 500,000 clones listed, around 80% were seen once. These data come from a study of shared clonotypes between healthy human individuals. CDR1 ENHRY and CDR2 SYGVKD come from the germline V gene. Trimming took off 8 bases at V and 5 bases at J, with 15 bases between the two ends. This CDR3 is 14 amino acids long. Sequenced material: PBMCs. This rearrangement joins TRBV10-3 to TRBJ2-2; D may be TRBD2 (6 bases). The sequence was obtained from a middle-aged woman in good health. Some clones in this sample may be carry-over from other donors' samples. The CDR3 sequence is CAIAAPGVTGELFF. For the CDR3, the DNA is TGTGCCATCGCGGCTCCGGGGGTTACCGGGGAGCTGTTTTTT.